The 10 T cell receptor beta chains reported below all come from one sample, sequenced in a study of blood T cell repertoires in COVID-19. Libraries were prepared by immunoSEQ multiplex PCR; TCRdb keeps only in-frame clonotypes and omits some of them. The sample has over 300,000 clones, roughly 85% seen once. The source material was peripheral blood. All receptors derive from a human donor in a cohort sampled during active COVID-19.

The V and J genes are TRBV3-1 (or the pseudogene TRBV3-2) and TRBJ2-4, with unresolved D. CDR3 length: 15 amino acids. Germline V gene lookup returns CDR1 LGHDT and CDR2 YNNKEL (reference sequence). V dropped 2 bases and J dropped 1 base, with 9 bases sitting between them. CDR3 in DNA: TGTGCCAGCAGCCAACCAGGATCGGCCAAAAACATTCAGTACTTC. It is translated as CASSQPGSAKNIQYF.

CDR3 in DNA: TGTGCCAGCAGCGGACAGGGGATCGGTGAAAAACTGTTTTTT. Residues: CASSGQGIGEKLFF. The chain carries TRBV5-6 and TRBJ1-4; 9 positions agree with TRBD1. The CDR3 is 14 amino acids. The V and J ends lost 4 bases and 7 bases, in that order; junction bases with no gene match: 5. Germline V gene lookup returns CDR1 SGHDT and CDR2 YYEEEE.

The chain recombines TRBV7-2 with TRBJ2-2; D gene uncertain. The CDR3 consists of 13 residues. Germline CDR1 is SGHTA and CDR2 is FQGNSA. The germline V and J ends were trimmed by 0 bases and 6 bases, with 5 bases remaining between them. CDR3 in amino acids: CASSLARSGELFF. Written as DNA, the CDR3 is TGTGCCAGCAGCTTAGCGCGGTCCGGGGAGCTGTTTTTT.

The chain has TRBV7-2 and TRBJ2-3, with TRBD2 matching over 9 bases. The junction had 5 bases not matched to a gene; V was cut back by 3 bases and J by 4 bases. Germline V gene lookup returns CDR1 SGHTA and CDR2 FQGNSA. This CDR3 region has 15 residues. For the CDR3, the DNA is TGTGCCAGCAGCTTGCAGCGGGGGGTCGCAGATACGCAGTATTTT. It is translated as CASSLQRGVADTQYF. Combining the CDR3 with reference TRBV7-2 and TRBJ2-3 gives the whole variable domain GAGVSQSPSNKVTEKGKDVELRCDPISGHTALYWYRQSLGQGLEFLIYFQGNSAPDKSGLPSDRFSAERTGGSVSTLTIQRTQQEDSAVYLCASSLQRGVADTQYFGPGTRLTVL.

The chain couples TRBV20-1 to TRBJ2-3, with 7 bases aligning to TRBD2. Germline assignment: CDR1 DFQATT and CDR2 SNEGSKA (reference sequence). The CDR3 has 15 amino acids. V was pared by 3 bases and J by 7 bases, with 13 bases of the junction left unmatched. The DNA for the CDR3 is TGCAGTGCTAGTGATTTCCACCAGCGGGGCTATACGCAGTATTTT. Protein sequence: CSASDFHQRGYTQYF.

With respect to this clone: A junction boundary mismatches the germline segment, possibly from a read error. The chain employs TRBV3-1 (or the pseudogene TRBV3-2) and TRBJ1-2; a possible D gene is TRBD1 (5 bases). Per germline, CDR1 LGHDT and CDR2 YNNKEL (reference sequence). The CDR3 spans 12 residues. Here the CDR3 reads CASSQGQLELQF. The CDR3 nucleotides are TGTGCCAGCAGCCAAGGACAGCTGGAATTACAATTC.

The chain is built from TRBV30 and TRBJ1-2; D possibly corresponds to TRBD1 (5 bases). CDR1 and CDR2 from the germline V gene are GTSNPN and SVGIG (reference sequence). V gave up 2 bases and J gave up 7 bases, with 14 bases separating them. The CDR3 covers 13 residues. DNA for the CDR3: TGTGCCTGGAGTAGACAGTTGGCGGCTGGCTACACCTTC. Translating it yields CAWSRQLAAGYTF.

This clone has at least ten counts. This CDR3 reads CASSLLQMNTEAFF. DNA for the CDR3: TGTGCCAGCAGCTTACTTCAGATGAACACTGAAGCTTTCTTT. The chain employs TRBV11-2 and TRBJ1-1; D call uncertain. The CDR3 consists of 14 residues. Trimming left V 2 bases short and J 0 bases short, with 7 bases between. CDR1 and CDR2 (germline): SGHAT, FQNNGV. Full variable domain (missing parts from reference TRBV11-2 and TRBJ1-1): EAGVAQSPRYKIIEKRQSVAFWCNPISGHATLYWYQQILGQGPKLLIQFQNNGVVDDSQLPKDRFSAERLKGVDSTLKIQPAKLEDSAVYLCASSLLQMNTEAFFGQGTRLTVV.

This clone was counted a single time. The rearrangement uses TRBV7-9 and TRBJ2-5; 8 nucleotides align to TRBD2. This CDR3 spans 14 amino acids. Germline CDR1 SEHNR, CDR2 FQNEAQ (reference sequence). V lost 6 bases and J lost 3; bases outside the gene matches: 6. CDR3 nucleotide sequence: TGTGCCAGCAGGGCGGGGGGCGGTGAAGAGACCCAGTACTTC. As protein: CASRAGGGEETQYF.

The CDR3 loop reads CASSQLRQGGNEQFF. CDR3 sequence (DNA): TGCGCCAGCAGTCAGCTCCGACAGGGAGGAAATGAGCAGTTCTTC. This chain uses TRBV23-1 with TRBJ2-1; possible D gene TRBD1, 7 bases. TRBV23-1 is assigned to the ORF class and has an uncertain function. Trimming pared 3 bases from V and 7 bases from J, leaving 16 bases between. The CDR3 has 15 amino acids.